This T cell receptor (beta chain) was identified during a study of Graves' ophthalmopathy and Graves' hyperthyroidism. Whole-study findings and limits: The authors also found most expanded thyroid clonotypes above 0.001 frequency in blood.

Moderate-to-severe activity, CAS at least 3, NOSPECS at least 4 and duration under 3 months characterized donors with ophthalmopathy. Among the exclusions were patients with other autoimmune diseases, uncontrolled infections, pregnancy or lactation. Someone took the PBMCs out of more than 8.5 ml of fresh peripheral blood. This clonotype was detected many times. The target antigen is unknown. Amplified TCR beta CDR3 regions were obtained using RNA transcripts as template. Investigators did first-round RT-PCR with HTBI primers, then second-round multiplex PCR. TCRdb re-analysed the multiplex PCR reads in MiXCR, keeping a single row per CDR3 protein. The sample consists of some 520,000 distinct CDR3 sequences, around 15% of them appearing once. Sequencing input: blood. The clonotype originates from a woman in her 30s with Graves' ophthalmopathy.

CDR3 nucleotide sequence: TGCAGTGCTACTGGCGGGGCGTCCAATCAGCCCCAGCATTTT. The encoded protein is CSATGGASNQPQHF. The chain is built from TRBV20-1 and TRBJ1-5; tentatively, D is TRBD1 (5 bases). Trimming cost V 4 bases and J 3 bases, with 13 bases left between them. CDR1 and CDR2 from the germline V gene are DFQATT and SNEGSKA (reference sequence). The CDR3 has 14 amino acids.